This T cell receptor (beta chain) was captured in a study of blood T cell repertoires in COVID-19. Overall study context: The United States, Italy and Spain were the sources of the acute and convalescent COVID-19 samples. T cells, B-cell-depleted T cells, or PBMCs provided the cDNA or gDNA that served as material.

In the original workflow: From reference gene primer amplification, estimates of nucleated cell counts were derived. Profiled with immunoSEQ multiplex PCR; TCRdb holds only in-frame clones, not every one. Clonal size and the V and J genes are those of that table, whereas D and trimming came from the DNA. This sample carries about 220,000 clones, roughly nine tenths of them seen once, and the ten largest clones take about 3%. Clinical history reported by participants formed the basis on which cohorts were assigned. The CDR3 loop spans 16 amino acids. V was pared by 6 bases and J by 2 bases, with 10 bases of the junction left unmatched. Germline lookup yields CDR1 SGDLS and CDR2 YYNGEE.

This TCR derives from a woman aged 18-29 years in a cohort exposed to, infected with or recovered from COVID-19 (not recorded which). The chain joins TRBV9 to TRBJ2-2; 7 bases agree with TRBD1. Material: PBMCs or T cells enriched from blood (not recorded which). The CDR3 sequence is CASTVTGLANTGELFF. In DNA form, the CDR3 reads TGTGCCAGCACCGTGACAGGGTTGGCTAACACCGGGGAGCTGTTTTTT.